The rows below give T cell receptor beta chains drawn from one sample of a study of T cell changes during pregnancy in multiple sclerosis. Only in-frame clones appear in the TCRdb table, and some are missing; sequencing was by immunoSEQ multiplex PCR. The table lists around 96,000 clones, 85% to 95% of them singletons. Here the sequenced sample was peripheral blood, taken in the first trimester of pregnancy. The receptors were gathered from a female donor with multiple sclerosis, enrolled in a pregnancy study. Both conserved end residues are part of each CDR3. Each record gives: clone size, D gene, V gene, J gene, CDR3 DNA, CDR3 protein. The D gene is left open where the match is weak. Some rows have no size entry. The others give once, few or many, or a class for an expanded clone.

NA	TRBD2	TRBV10-3	TRBJ2-6	TGTGCCATCAGCGTAGCGGGGGGTGTCTCTGGGGCCAACGTCCTGACTTTC	CAISVAGGVSGANVLTF
NA	NA	TRBV7-3	TRBJ1-1	TGTGCCAGCAGCTTGGGGGGGCCCGGCACTGAAGCTTTCTTT	CASSLGGPGTEAFF
NA	NA	TRBV14	TRBJ1-2	TGTGCCAGCAGCCAAGTCGGGGATCGCTACACCTTC	CASSQVGDRYTF
NA	TRBD1	TRBV7-8	TRBJ2-7	TGTGCCAGCAGTCGACCCATCACCGGGACAGCTTCCTACGAGCAGTACTTC	CASSRPITGTASYEQYF
once	NA	TRBV29-1	TRBJ2-7	TGCAGCGTTGACGGTCAGGGGCAACACGAGCAGTACTTC	CSVDGQGQHEQYF
NA	NA	TRBV5-5	TRBJ2-3	TGTGCCAGCAGCTTGGGTGGACAGAGTGGAGTCACAGATACGCAGTATTTT	CASSLGGQSGVTDTQYF
NA	NA	TRBV27	TRBJ1-1	TGTGCCAGCAGTTTATTGGCAGGGGAGGCTTTCTTT	CASSLLAGEAFF
NA	NA	TRBV4-1	TRBJ2-6	TGCGCCAGCAGCCCAATTTCTGGGGCCAACGTCCTGACTTTC	CASSPISGANVLTF
NA	NA	TRBV19	TRBJ2-7	TGTGCCAGTAGTAGAAGACAGGCACCGTCCTACGAGCAGTACTTC	CASSRRQAPSYEQYF
NA	TRBD1	TRBV7-6	TRBJ1-2	TGTGCCAGCAGTTTATTCGACAGGGAAGTTAACTATGGCTACACCTTC	CASSLFDREVNYGYTF
NA	TRBD2	TRBV27	TRBJ2-1	TGTGCCAGCAGTGGAAGCGGGGGGAGGTACAATGAGCAGTTCTTC	CASSGSGGRYNEQFF
NA	NA	TRBV9	TRBJ1-1	TGTGCCAGCAGCCGAAGTGGGGGACTTAACACTGAAGCTTTCTTT	CASSRSGGLNTEAFF
NA	NA	TRBV29-1	TRBJ2-3	TGCAGCGTCCCCGCCAGGGAAAGGAGCACAGATACGCAGTATTTT	CSVPARERSTDTQYF
NA	NA	TRBV9	TRBJ2-5	TGTGCCAGCAGCGGAGGGGAGACAGGATCCATGCAAGAGACCCAGTACTTC	CASSGGETGSMQETQYF
NA	TRBD1	TRBV5-1	TRBJ1-1	TGCGCCAGCAGCTTGGCCGAGGGGGCGCTTACTGAAGCTTTCTTT	CASSLAEGALTEAFF
NA	TRBD1	TRBV5-4	TRBJ1-2	TGTGCCAGCAGCTTAGGACAGGAAGCCTCGTATGGCTACACCTTC	CASSLGQEASYGYTF
NA	TRBD1	TRBV18	TRBJ2-1	TGTGCCAGCTCGAAGGACAGGGGGATCAACAATGAGCAGTTCTTC	CASSKDRGINNEQFF
NA	NA	TRBV5-1	TRBJ2-5	TGCGCCAGCAAGACGGGGGTACAAGAGACCCAGTACTTC	CASKTGVQETQYF
NA	NA	TRBV6-6	TRBJ1-4	TGTGCCAGCAGGCGGGTCCTCGGGGCTAATGAAAAACTGTTTTTT	CASRRVLGANEKLFF
NA	NA	TRBV7-9	TRBJ2-2	TGTGCCAGCGAGGGGAACACCGGGGAGCTGTTTTTT	CASEGNTGELFF
NA	NA	TRBV30	TRBJ2-7	TGTGCCTGGACAGTCCTTCAGGCCTACGAGCAGTACTTC	CAWTVLQAYEQYF
NA	NA	TRBV7-9	TRBJ1-6	TGTGCCAGCATGGACAGCACGTGGACCAATTCACCCCTCCACTTT	CASMDSTWTNSPLHF
NA	TRBD1	TRBV19	TRBJ1-4	TGTGCCAGTAGTATAAACAGGGGGCGCCGTGAAAAACTGTTTTTT	CASSINRGRREKLFF
few	NA	TRBV2	TRBJ1-5	TGTGCCAGCAGTGACAGTGCTAATCAGCCCCAGCATTTT	CASSDSANQPQHF